Listed here are 11 T cell receptor beta chains from one sample, sequenced in a study of OX40 agonist ivuxolimab in advanced cancers. Here immunoSEQ multiplex PCR was the method, and the copy in TCRdb shows in-frame clones only, minus some. The table has 50,000 or so clones, roughly 90% seen once; the top ten hold roughly 30%. The sample here was CD4+ or CD8+ T cells sorted from blood, taken in a trial of the OX40 agonist ivuxolimab. The receptors stem from an adult with an advanced solid tumor such as melanoma, head and neck, liver or kidney cancer.

V gene TRBV4-1 combines with J gene TRBJ2-6, with D maybe TRBD1 (6 bases). V shed 0 bases and J shed 4 bases, with 16 bases lying between them. The germline V gene encodes CDR1 MGHRA and CDR2 YSYEKL. The CDR3 consists of 18 residues. The CDR3 coding sequence is TGCGCCAGCAGCCAAGATCTCACAGGGTGGCAGGGGGCCAACGTCCTGACTTTC. Its translation is CASSQDLTGWQGANVLTF.

CDR3 amino acids: CASSQVSGLAGGMWTDTQYF. The CDR3 coding sequence is TGCGCCAGCAGCCAAGTTTCCGGACTAGCGGGAGGGATGTGGACAGATACGCAGTATTTT. The genes are TRBV4-1 and TRBJ2-3; TRBD2 matches at 15 bases. The CDR3 spans 20 residues. The V gene end was trimmed by 1 base and the J gene end by 3 bases; junction bases not matched to a gene: 11. Germline lookup yields CDR1 MGHRA and CDR2 YSYEKL.

This clone was picked up one time. This chain connects TRBV9 to TRBJ2-3, with TRBD2 matching over 8 bases. Unmatched junction bases numbered 6, after V lost 5 bases and J lost 4 bases. This CDR3 region has 14 residues. Per the germline V gene, CDR1 is SGDLS and CDR2 is YYNGEE. CDR3 residues: CASSRGTSPDTQYF. The CDR3 DNA reads as TGTGCCAGCAGTCGCGGGACTAGTCCAGATACGCAGTATTTT.

This clone was detected only a few times. The chain employs TRBV21-1 and TRBJ2-5. TRBV21-1 is an annotated pseudogene. This CDR3 spans 17 amino acids. The DNA of the CDR3 is TGTGCCAGCAGCCACCCCCGGTTCGGGGCTCTACAAGAGACCCAGTACTTC. Protein product: CASSHPRFGALQETQYF.

J is TRBJ2-3 and V is TRBV19; 9 bases are shared with TRBD1. Unmatched junction bases numbered 4, after V lost 4 bases and J lost 2 bases. CDR1 is LNHDA and CDR2 is SQIVND in the germline V gene (reference sequence). The CDR3 extends over 15 amino acids. DNA for the CDR3: TGTGCCAGTAGTACCGGGACAGGGACCACAGATACGCAGTATTTT. This gives the protein CASSTGTGTTDTQYF.

This clone has only one observation. The genes are TRBV30 and TRBJ2-7; no firm D call. Germline V CDR1 and CDR2: GTSNPN, SVGIG (reference sequence). The V end lost 7 bases, the J end lost 5 bases, and 15 bases lay between the germline ends. CDR3 length equals 12 residues. The CDR3 DNA sequence: TGTGCCTCGGCTCGTCCTGCCCACGAGCAGTACTTC. Protein: CASARPAHEQYF.

The chain uses TRBV9 and TRBJ2-5; TRBD2 matches 7 bases. Germline lookup yields CDR1 SGDLS and CDR2 YYNGEE. The ends lost 3 bases at V and 4 bases at J; junction bases unmatched: 9. CDR3 length: 15 residues. The CDR3 loop is CASSAPKAGLETQYF. In nucleotides, the CDR3 is TGTGCCAGCAGCGCCCCGAAAGCGGGATTAGAGACCCAGTACTTC. Variable domain in full (rest from reference TRBV9 and TRBJ2-5): DSGVTQTPKHLITATGQRVTLRCSPRSGDLSVYWYQQSLDQGLQFLIQYYNGEERAKGNILERFSAQQFPDLHSELNLSSLELGDSALYFCASSAPKAGLETQYFGPGTRLLVL.

This clone was recorded only once. The chain joins TRBV30 to TRBJ2-2, with D perhaps assigned TRBD1 or TRBD2 (5 bases each). The CDR3 loop spans 13 amino acids. Per germline, CDR1 GTSNPN and CDR2 SVGIG (reference sequence). The V gene lost 3 bases and the J gene lost 8 bases, with 13 bases spanning the gap. The CDR3 DNA reads TGTGCCTGGAGCCTAGTCGGGGCTGGGGAGCTGTTTTTT. This sequence encodes CAWSLVGAGELFF. Using reference TRBV30 and TRBJ2-2 for the parts outside the CDR3, the full variable domain is SQTIHQWPATLVQPVGSPLSLECTVEGTSNPNLYWYRQAAGRGLQLLFYSVGIGQISSEVPQNLSASRPQDRQFILSSKKLLLSDSGFYLCAWSLVGAGELFFGEGSRLTVL.

CDR3 residues: CASSFPSGQSSYEQYF. Here the CDR3 DNA reads TGTGCCAGCAGCTTTCCCTCGGGACAGAGCTCCTACGAGCAGTACTTC. The V and J genes are TRBV7-9 and TRBJ2-7; 7 nucleotides agree with TRBD1. Germline CDR1 is SEHNR and CDR2 is FQNEAQ (reference sequence). This CDR3 is 16 amino acids long. Trimming cost V 3 bases and J 0 bases; bases outside gene matches: 8.

CDR3 bases: TGTGCCAGCAGTGAAGCAATTCTAAATGGGGGGTTCTATGGCTACACCTTC. Its protein product is CASSEAILNGGFYGYTF. The chain carries TRBV6-1 and TRBJ1-2, with D possibly being TRBD1 (5 bases). Trimming pared 0 bases from V and 4 bases from J, leaving 18 bases between. The CDR3 length is 17 residues. Germline V CDR1 and CDR2: MNHNS, SASEGT.

V gene TRBV27 combines with J gene TRBJ1-5; D remains unclear. CDR1 is MNHEY and CDR2 is SMNVEV in the germline V gene (reference sequence). V was cut by 4 bases and J by 0 bases, with 10 bases left in between. The CDR3 contains 15 residues. CDR3 loop: CASSWAFNSNQPQHF. Written as DNA, the CDR3 is TGTGCCAGCAGTTGGGCGTTCAATAGCAATCAGCCCCAGCATTTT.